This T cell receptor beta chain was captured in a study of T-cell reconstitution after alpha-beta-depleted transplantation in children listed by TCRdb under 2016. Concerning the study at large: T-cell immune reconstitution after TCRalphabeta/CD19-depleted allogeneic hematopoietic cell transplantation in children was quantitatively tracked in the study by means of TCR repertoire profiling.

Library preparation employed PCR. The instrument was an Illumina HiSeq 2500. TCR libraries were prepared with molecular barcoding, using unique molecular identifiers to normalize TCRbeta repertoire quantification. Through fastp at Q25 and MiXCR, TCRdb rebuilt clones from the public reads, retaining in-frame beta chains. CDR3 protein duplicates are merged, each entry listing the most common genes and DNA. A total of 380,000 or so distinct CDR3 sequences appear in this sample, 10% to 15% of them only once. The top ten hold 4% to 5.5% of the sample. This clonotype turned up a few times. Its antigen is unknown. Per-base quality was not reported, and no clone a single base away is much larger than it. Material: PBMCs, obtained from the stem cell graft. The receptor was derived from a human donor who donated a stem cell graft to a child with Fanconi anemia.

The CDR3 protein is CASSYGALGGYTF. DNA sequence: TGTGCCAGCAGTTACGGGGCCTTAGGGGGCTACACCTTC. This chain joins TRBV6-6 to TRBJ1-2; the D gene is perhaps TRBD1, from 5 matching bases. Including the terminal cysteine and phenylalanine, the CDR3 comprises 13 residues. The CDR3 DNA has 39 bases and is translated from base 1. The CDR1 and CDR2 encoded by the germline V gene (reference sequence) are MNHNY and SVGAGI. At the junction V is shortened by 2 bases and J by 8 bases, with 12 bases in between.